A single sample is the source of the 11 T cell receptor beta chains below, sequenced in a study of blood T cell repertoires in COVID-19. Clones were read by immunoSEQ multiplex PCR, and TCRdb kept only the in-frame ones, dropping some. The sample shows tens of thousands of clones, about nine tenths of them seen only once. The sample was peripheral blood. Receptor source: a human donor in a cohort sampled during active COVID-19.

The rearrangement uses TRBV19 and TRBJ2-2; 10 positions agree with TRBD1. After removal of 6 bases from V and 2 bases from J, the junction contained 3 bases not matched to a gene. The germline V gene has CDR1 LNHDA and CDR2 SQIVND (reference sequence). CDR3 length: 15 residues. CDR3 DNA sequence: TGTGCCAGTAGAGACAGGGGGCGTAACACCGGGGAGCTGTTTTTT. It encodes CASRDRGRNTGELFF.

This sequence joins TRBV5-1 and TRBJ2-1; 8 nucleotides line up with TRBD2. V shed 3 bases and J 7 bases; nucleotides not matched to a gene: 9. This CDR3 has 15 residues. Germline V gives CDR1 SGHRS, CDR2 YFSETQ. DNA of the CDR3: TGCGCCAGCAGCTCGCTACTAGCGGAGGGGAATGAGCAGTTCTTC. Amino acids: CASSSLLAEGNEQFF.

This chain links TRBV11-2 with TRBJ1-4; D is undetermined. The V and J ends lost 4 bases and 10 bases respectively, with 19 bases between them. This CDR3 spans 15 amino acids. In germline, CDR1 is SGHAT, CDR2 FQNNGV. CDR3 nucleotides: TGTGCCAGCAGCTCGATGACGATAAGTACGGGAAAACTGTTTTTT. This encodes CASSSMTISTGKLFF.

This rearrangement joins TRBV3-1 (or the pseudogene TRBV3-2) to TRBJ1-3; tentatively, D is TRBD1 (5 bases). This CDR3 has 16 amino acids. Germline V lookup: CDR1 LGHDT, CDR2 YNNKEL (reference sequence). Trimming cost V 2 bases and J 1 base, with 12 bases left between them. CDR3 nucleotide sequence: TGTGCCAGCAGCCAAACGGGGGGTTATTCTGGAAACACCATATATTTT. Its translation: CASSQTGGYSGNTIYF.

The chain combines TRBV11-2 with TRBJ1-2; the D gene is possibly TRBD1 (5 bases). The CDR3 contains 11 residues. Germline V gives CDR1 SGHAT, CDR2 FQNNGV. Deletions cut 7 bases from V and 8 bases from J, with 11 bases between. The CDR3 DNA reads TGTGCCAGCACCGGGGGTATAGGCTACACCTTC. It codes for CASTGGIGYTF.

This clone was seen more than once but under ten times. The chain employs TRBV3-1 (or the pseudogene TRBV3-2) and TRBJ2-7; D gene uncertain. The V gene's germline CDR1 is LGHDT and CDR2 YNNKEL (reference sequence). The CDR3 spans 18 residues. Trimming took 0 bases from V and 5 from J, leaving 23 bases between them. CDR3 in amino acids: CASSQDRRSYFLAHEQYF. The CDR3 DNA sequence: TGTGCCAGCAGCCAAGATCGTCGAAGTTACTTCTTAGCACACGAGCAGTACTTC.

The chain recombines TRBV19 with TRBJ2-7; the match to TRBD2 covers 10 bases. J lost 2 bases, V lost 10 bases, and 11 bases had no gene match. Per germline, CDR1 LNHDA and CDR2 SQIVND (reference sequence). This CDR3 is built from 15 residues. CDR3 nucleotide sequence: TGTGCCACCCCCCGGGGAGCGGGAGGGACCTACGAGCAGTACTTC. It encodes CATPRGAGGTYEQYF.

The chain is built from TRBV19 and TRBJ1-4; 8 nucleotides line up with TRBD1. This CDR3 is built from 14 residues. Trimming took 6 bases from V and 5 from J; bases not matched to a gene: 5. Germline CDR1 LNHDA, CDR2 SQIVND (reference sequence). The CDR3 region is CASSLTGGNEKLFF. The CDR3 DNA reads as TGTGCCAGTAGCCTTACAGGGGGGAATGAAAAACTGTTTTTT.

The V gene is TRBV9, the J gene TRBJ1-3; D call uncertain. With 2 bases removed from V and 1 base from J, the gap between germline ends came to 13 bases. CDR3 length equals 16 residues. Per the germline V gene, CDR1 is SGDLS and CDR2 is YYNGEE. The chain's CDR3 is CASSVQTGPSGNTIYF. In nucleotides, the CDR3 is TGTGCCAGCAGCGTCCAAACTGGGCCATCTGGAAACACCATATATTTT.

The CDR3 protein is CASSPTGYGYTF. CDR3 DNA: TGCGCCAGCAGCCCGACAGGGTATGGCTACACCTTC. This chain uses TRBV5-1 with TRBJ1-2; 7 bases fit TRBD1. This CDR3 is built from 12 residues. Trimming removed 4 bases from V and 5 bases from J; junction bases left unmatched: 2. Germline V CDR1 and CDR2: SGHRS, YFSETQ. The full variable domain, with the rest looked up from reference TRBV5-1 and TRBJ1-2, is KAGVTQTPRYLIKTRGQQVTLSCSPISGHRSVSWYQQTPGQGLQFLFEYFSETQRNKGNFPGRFSGRQFSNSRSEMNVSTLELGDSALYLCASSPTGYGYTFGSGTRLTVV.

The CDR3, as DNA: TGTGCCACCAGCAGAGATGGCCCAACTGAAGCTTTCTTT. Its protein is CATSRDGPTEAFF. This sequence joins TRBV15 and TRBJ1-1, with D hard to call. The V end was cut by 0 bases, the J end by 5 bases, with 7 bases between. The length of the CDR3 is 13 residues. Germline CDR1 is LNHNV and CDR2 is YYDKDF (reference sequence).